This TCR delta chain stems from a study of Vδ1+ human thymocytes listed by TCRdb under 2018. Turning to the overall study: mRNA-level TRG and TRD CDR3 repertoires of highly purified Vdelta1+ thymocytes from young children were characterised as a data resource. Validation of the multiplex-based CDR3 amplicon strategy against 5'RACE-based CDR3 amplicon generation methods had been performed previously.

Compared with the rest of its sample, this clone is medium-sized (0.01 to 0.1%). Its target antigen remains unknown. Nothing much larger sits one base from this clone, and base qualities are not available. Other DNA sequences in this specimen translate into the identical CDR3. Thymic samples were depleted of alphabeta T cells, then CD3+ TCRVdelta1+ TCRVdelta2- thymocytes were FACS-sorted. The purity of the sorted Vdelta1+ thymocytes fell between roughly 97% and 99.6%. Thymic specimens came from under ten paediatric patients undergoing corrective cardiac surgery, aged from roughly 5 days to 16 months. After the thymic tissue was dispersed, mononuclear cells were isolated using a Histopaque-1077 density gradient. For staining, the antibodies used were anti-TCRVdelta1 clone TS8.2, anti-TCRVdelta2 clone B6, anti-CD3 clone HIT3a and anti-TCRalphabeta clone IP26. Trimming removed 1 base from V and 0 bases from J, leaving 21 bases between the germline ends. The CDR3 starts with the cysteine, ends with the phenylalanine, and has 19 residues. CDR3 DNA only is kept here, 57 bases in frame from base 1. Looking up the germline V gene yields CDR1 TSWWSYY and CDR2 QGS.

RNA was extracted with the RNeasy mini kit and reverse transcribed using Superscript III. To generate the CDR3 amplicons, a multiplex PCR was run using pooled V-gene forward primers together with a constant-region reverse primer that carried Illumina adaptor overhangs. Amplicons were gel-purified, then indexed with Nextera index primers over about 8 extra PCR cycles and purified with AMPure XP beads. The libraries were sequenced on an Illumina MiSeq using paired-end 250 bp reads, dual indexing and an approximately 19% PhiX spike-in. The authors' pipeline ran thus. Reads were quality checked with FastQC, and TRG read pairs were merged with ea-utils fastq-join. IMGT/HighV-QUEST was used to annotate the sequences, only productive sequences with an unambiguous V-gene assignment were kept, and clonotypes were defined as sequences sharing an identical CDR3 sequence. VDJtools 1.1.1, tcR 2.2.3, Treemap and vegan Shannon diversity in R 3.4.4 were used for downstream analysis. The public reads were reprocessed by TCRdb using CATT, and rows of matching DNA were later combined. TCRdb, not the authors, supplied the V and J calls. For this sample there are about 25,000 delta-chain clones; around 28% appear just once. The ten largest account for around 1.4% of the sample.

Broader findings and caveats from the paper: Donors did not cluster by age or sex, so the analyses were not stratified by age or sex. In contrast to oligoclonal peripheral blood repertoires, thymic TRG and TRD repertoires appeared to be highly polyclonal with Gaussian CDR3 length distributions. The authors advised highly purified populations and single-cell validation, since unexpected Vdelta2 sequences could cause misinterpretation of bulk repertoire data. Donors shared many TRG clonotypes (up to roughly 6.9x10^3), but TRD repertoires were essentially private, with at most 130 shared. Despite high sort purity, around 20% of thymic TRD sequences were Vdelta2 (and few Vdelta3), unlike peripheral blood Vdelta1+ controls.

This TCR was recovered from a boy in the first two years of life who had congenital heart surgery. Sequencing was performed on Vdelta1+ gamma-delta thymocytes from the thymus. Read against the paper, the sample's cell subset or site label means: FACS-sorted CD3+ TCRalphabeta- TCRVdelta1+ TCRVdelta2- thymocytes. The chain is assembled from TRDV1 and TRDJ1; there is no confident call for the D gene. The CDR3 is CALGERPLFSGRHTDKLIF. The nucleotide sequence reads TGTGCTCTTGGGGAACGCCCCCTCTTTTCCGGTAGGCACACCGATAAACTCATCTTT.